The T cell receptor (beta chain) under discussion was sequenced for a study of monozygotic twins with cystic fibrosis. Notes on the study in general: Clonality was generally low (median roughly 0.01), higher in the most severe patients.

Of note for this clone: The antigen remains unidentified.

Profiling relied on immunoSEQ multiplex PCR, and the TCRdb table lists in-frame clones only, not all of them. The table lists around 21,000 clones, around nine tenths of them singletons, with around 1.2% in the top ten. V lost 3 bases, J lost 8 bases, and 19 bases lay in between. CDR3 size: 15 residues. Germline loops: CDR1 MNHNS, CDR2 SASEGT. Material: blood. The chain joins TRBV6-1 to TRBJ1-2; tentatively, D is TRBD1 (5 bases). The clonotype was recovered from a woman in her 30s with cystic fibrosis. The CDR3 bases are TGTGCCAGCAGTGACTTCTGGGAGGGGAAGAGAGGCTACACCTTC. Translation: CASSDFWEGKRGYTF.